This T cell receptor beta chain was recovered during a study of blood T cells in healthy people across ages. As for the study in general: Per two T cells, about one barcoded beta molecule was captured through template switching.

V dropped 1 base and J dropped 6; count of bases not matched to a gene: 6. Germline-derived CDR1 and CDR2 are MNHEY and SVGAGI. This CDR3 is 15 amino acids long. Isolated per sample were at least 7 million PBMCs. Then a second PCR, running about 6 to 12 cycles, was carried out with a sample-barcoded 5' primer and a J-beta primer mix. Researchers report that a template-switch adaptor with 12 random nucleotides tagged each cDNA molecule. CDR3-containing paired-end reads numbering at least 2.5 million came from each sample. From the 5' RACE reads, TCRdb called clonotypes with MiXCR, one entry per CDR3 protein. This sample has roughly 2 million distinct CDR3 sequences; around half occur once, and the top ten carry less than 2.5%.

Sample: blood. The receptor was isolated from a woman aged 35 to 49 in good health. V gene TRBV6-5 combines with J gene TRBJ1-2; 9 positions agree with TRBD1. The CDR3 sequence is CASSYWQDRGDGYTF. CDR3 sequence (DNA): TGTGCCAGCAGTTACTGGCAGGACAGGGGCGATGGCTACACCTTC.